The 2 T cell receptor beta chains below come from one sample, sequenced in a study of T-cell memory formation after mild COVID-19. MiXCR was run by TCRdb on the 5' RACE reads, yielding one entry per CDR3 protein. The sample has 250,000 to 350,000 distinct CDR3 sequences, about 16% seen once; the top ten hold 22%. The sample taken for sequencing was PBMCs or a T cell subset sorted from them (not recorded which). These receptors originate from a man younger than 35 who had mild COVID-19 (a few samples of this study predate the infection). Cell type and time point are not known.

This clonotype was seen more than once but under ten times. The V and J genes are TRBV11-1 and TRBJ2-2; D is perhaps TRBD1 (6 bases). Looked up from germline, CDR1 is SGHAT and CDR2 is FQDESV (reference sequence). Trimming pared 2 bases from V and 3 bases from J, leaving 10 bases between. The CDR3 length is 15 residues. Here the CDR3 reads CASSLTGLDTGELFF. CDR3 sequence (DNA): TGTGCCAGCAGCTTAACAGGGCTCGACACCGGGGAGCTGTTTTTT.

This clonotype was detected only once. V usage is TRBV7-2 and J usage is TRBJ2-5, with 8 positions matching TRBD1. Germline V lookup: CDR1 SGHTA, CDR2 FQGNSA. V lost 5 bases and J lost 2; bases outside the gene matches: 10. The CDR3 loop spans 16 amino acids. The CDR3 spells CASSPQPGTGQETQYF. In nucleotides, the CDR3 is TGTGCCAGCAGCCCCCAACCCGGGACAGGACAAGAGACCCAGTACTTC.